The rows below give T cell receptor beta chains drawn from one sample of a study of cytomegalovirus exposure and HLA in healthy donors. Assay: immunoSEQ multiplex PCR; the TCRdb copy retains only in-frame clones and omits some. The sample contains about 140,000 clones, around 88% of which appear only once. The sample consisted of PBMCs. Receptors originate from a woman aged 18-35 years in good health and CMV-seropositive. Both conserved end residues are part of each CDR3.

v_call	j_call	cdr3_aa
TRBV5-1	TRBJ1-1	CASSQNVAEAFF
TRBV6-5	TRBJ2-5	CASSYSGGQETQYF
TRBV5-1	TRBJ2-1	CASSLASRGQDEQFF
TRBV6-1	TRBJ1-1	CASSEGRHNTEAFF
TRBV7-9	TRBJ2-5	CASRPTSGGVQETQYF
TRBV7-9	TRBJ2-7	CASSPSGWMSPYEQYF
TRBV7-9	TRBJ2-7	CASSAGTAAYEQYF
TRBV28	TRBJ1-2	CASSSGQNYGYTF
TRBV4-1	TRBJ2-1	CASSPKTGLATSEQFF
TRBV28	TRBJ1-2	CASSFQGTGYTF
TRBV18	TRBJ1-5	CASSPGANSNQPQHF
TRBV4-2	TRBJ2-5	CASSQDGAGGSETQYF
TRBV25-1	TRBJ2-7	CASSGLDRTYEQYF
TRBV6-5	TRBJ1-6	CASSAGPYNSPLHF
TRBV27	TRBJ1-1	CASRTQWKENTEAFF
TRBV5-4	TRBJ1-1	CASSLDSYTEAFF
TRBV5-4	TRBJ2-5	CASSLAGGQETQYF
TRBV7-3	TRBJ2-2	CASSSTTSGATGELFF
TRBV2	TRBJ2-3	CASRGGLAGPDTQYF
TRBV4-2	TRBJ2-2	CASSQRAQGGAGELFF
TRBV7-9	TRBJ2-7	CASSSPTGGSYEQYF
TRBV7-2	TRBJ2-7	CASSSPGLEQYF
TRBV29-1	TRBJ2-7	CSVEKTGPYEQYF
TRBV5-4	TRBJ2-5	CASSLTERLAETQYF
TRBV6-4	TRBJ1-2	CASSPGTVGRGYTF
TRBV5-1	TRBJ1-1	CASSLGRGGLTEAFF
TRBV18	TRBJ2-1	CASSPVLPNYNEQFF
TRBV6-4	TRBJ2-2	CASQRTSGSNTGELFF
TRBV18	TRBJ1-6	CASSPRNSPLHF
TRBV27	TRBJ2-1	CASSLAATPRGVEQFF
TRBV7-3	TRBJ1-1	CASSMTGAVEAFF
TRBV30	TRBJ1-2	CAWALGQHYGYTF
TRBV18	TRBJ2-7	CASSPGTGAYEQYF
TRBV28	TRBJ2-7	CASREDRGYYEQYF
TRBV4-3	TRBJ1-1	CASSQDRHRGTEAFF
TRBV29-1	TRBJ2-7	CSVVVGVYEQYF
TRBV7-3	TRBJ2-1	CASSLRLAAYNEQFF
TRBV10-1	TRBJ1-1	CASRAGQGAMNTEAFF
TRBV23-1	TRBJ1-2	CASSGGNYGYTF
TRBV29-1	TRBJ2-1	CSVEGWGGQSSYNEQFF
TRBV28	TRBJ1-2	CASSFIYGYTF
TRBV11-3	TRBJ2-1	CASSLETTSGHEQFF
TRBV5-1	TRBJ2-1	CASSYPSGSYNEQFF